Shown below are 20 T cell receptor beta chains from a single sample sequenced in a study of OX40 agonist ivuxolimab in advanced cancers. The repertoire was sequenced with immunoSEQ multiplex PCR; TCRdb's copy has only in-frame clones and lacks some. The sample has some 98,000 clones, roughly 93% seen once. The sample consisted of CD4+ or CD8+ T cells sorted from blood, taken in a trial of the OX40 agonist ivuxolimab. These receptors came from an adult with an advanced solid tumor such as melanoma, head and neck, liver or kidney cancer.

CDR3 protein: CASSQRRQGNEQYF. In nucleotides, the CDR3 is TGTGCCAGCAGCCAACGTCGACAGGGGAACGAGCAGTACTTC. The V call is TRBV16, the J call TRBJ2-7; 8 bases agree with TRBD1. CDR3 length: 14 amino acids. Trimming cost V 2 bases and J 5 bases; bases outside gene matches: 5. The germline V gene has CDR1 KGHSY and CDR2 FQNENV. The full variable domain, rest sourced from reference TRBV16 and TRBJ2-7, is GEEVAQTPKHLVRGEGQKAKLYCAPIKGHSYVFWYQQVLKNEFKFLISFQNENVFDETGMPKERFSAKCLPNSPCSLEIQATKLEDSAVYFCASSQRRQGNEQYFGPGTRLTVT.

The DNA for the CDR3 is TGTGCCAGCAGCTTCCAGGCGGCCACAGATACGCAGTATTTT. This gives the protein CASSFQAATDTQYF. The chain is built from TRBV7-2 and TRBJ2-3; D remains ambiguous. Trimming pared 3 bases from V and 2 bases from J, leaving 9 bases between. The V gene's germline CDR1 is SGHTA and CDR2 FQGNSA. This CDR3 region has 14 residues.

Points on this clone: The missing conserved phenylalanine or tryptophan at the end of this CDR3 makes a read error likely. V usage is TRBV30 and J usage is TRBJ1-2; 7 nucleotides align to TRBD1. The CDR3 loop spans 12 amino acids. The V gene end was trimmed by 5 bases and the J gene end by 4 bases; junction bases not matched to a gene: 4. The germline V gene encodes CDR1 GTSNPN and CDR2 SVGIG (reference sequence). CDR3 in DNA: TGTGCCTGGTCCAGGGGGTTCTATGGCTACACCCTC. Translating it yields CAWSRGFYGYTL.

This clone was picked up one time. The chain joins TRBV11-2 to TRBJ2-5; D not certain. Germline assignment: CDR1 SGHAT and CDR2 FQNNGV. CDR3 length equals 14 residues. Between the trimmed V and J ends, which lost 2 bases and 5 bases, there was a span of 12 bases. This CDR3 is CASSLLLLGETQYF. The CDR3 DNA is TGTGCCAGCAGCTTACTCCTTCTAGGGGAGACCCAGTACTTC.

The V gene is TRBV2, the J gene TRBJ1-1; D uncertain. From germline, CDR1 is SNHLY and CDR2 FYNNEI. CDR3 length: 15 residues. Trimming took off 2 bases at V and 1 base at J, with 11 bases between the two ends. The DNA of the CDR3 is TGTGCCAGCAGTGAATATCGCCGAGAGAACACTGAAGCTTTCTTT. It is translated as CASSEYRRENTEAFF.

J is TRBJ2-5 and V is TRBV6-1; maybe TRBD2 (5 bases). V lost 0 bases and J lost 4, with 12 bases in between. This CDR3 is built from 15 residues. Germline loops: CDR1 MNHNS, CDR2 SASEGT. Here the CDR3 DNA reads TGTGCCAGCAGTGAAGCGAGCGGAGGAAGAGAGACCCAGTACTTC. Residues: CASSEASGGRETQYF.

The V gene is TRBV4-2, the J gene TRBJ2-1, with D perhaps assigned TRBD1 or TRBD2 (5 bases each). The germline gives CDR1 LGHNA, CDR2 YNFKEQ. The CDR3 totals 16 residues. Trimming cost V 4 bases and J 6 bases, with 19 bases left between them. CDR3 DNA: TGTGCCAGCAGCCCCGGGGCCCTCCGAGGTGGCAATGAGCAGTTCTTC. Translating gives CASSPGALRGGNEQFF.

This clone was seen more than once but under ten times. V and J are TRBV6-5 and TRBJ1-5; D perhaps matches TRBD1 (5 bases). The V and J ends lost 10 bases and 3 bases respectively, with 13 bases between them. CDR3 length equals 13 residues. Germline-derived CDR1 and CDR2 are MNHEY and SVGAGI. The CDR3 protein is CATGSGNNQPQHF. The DNA of the CDR3 is TGTGCCACAGGGTCGGGGAACAATCAGCCCCAGCATTTT.

The chain employs TRBV25-1 and TRBJ1-2, with D perhaps matching TRBD1 (6 bases). The CDR3 loop spans 13 amino acids. V dropped 7 bases and J dropped 4 bases, with 13 bases sitting between them. The V gene's germline CDR1 is MGHDK and CDR2 SYGVNS. In DNA, the CDR3 is TGTGCCAGCAAACCCCCGGGGGCCTATGGCTACACCTTC. It codes for CASKPPGAYGYTF.

For the CDR3, the DNA is TGCGCCAGCAGCCAAGCTCGCTTAGGGGGTAGGACCTACGAGCAGTACTTC. Translating it yields CASSQARLGGRTYEQYF. This chain joins TRBV4-3 and TRBJ2-7, with D maybe TRBD1 (6 bases). CDR1 is LGHNA, CDR2 YSLEER, per germline. The CDR3 consists of 17 residues. Trimming removed 1 base at V and 2 bases at J, with 18 bases between.

The chain carries TRBV2 and TRBJ2-1; 7 positions match TRBD2. The CDR3 totals 16 residues. Per germline, CDR1 SNHLY and CDR2 FYNNEI. J gave up 9 bases and V 4 bases, and 15 bases lay outside the gene matches. The CDR3 reads CASSAGGGPRSGEQFF. The CDR3 DNA reads TGTGCCAGCAGTGCGGGGGGAGGGCCTCGATCTGGTGAGCAGTTCTTC.

Concerning this clone itself: At one end, the junction sequence differs from germline, possibly due to a read error. The V call is TRBV7-7, the J call TRBJ2-1; 10 nucleotides align to TRBD2. The length of the CDR3 is 17 residues. The germline V gene has CDR1 SSHAT and CDR2 FNYEAQ (reference sequence). CDR3: CASSLKLTSGKYNEQFF. CDR3 DNA: TGTGCTAGCAGCCTTAAACTCACTAGCGGGAAGTACAATGAGCAGTTCTTC.

The CDR3: CASSSGETQYF. DNA of the CDR3: TGTGCCAGCAGCTCAGGGGAGACCCAGTACTTC. This chain uses TRBV7-2 with TRBJ2-5, with TRBD1 as a possible D gene (5 bases). The V and J ends lost 4 bases and 5 bases respectively, with 5 bases between them. The germline V gene encodes CDR1 SGHTA and CDR2 FQGNSA. The CDR3 spans 11 residues.

The chain uses TRBV6-1 and TRBJ1-3; TRBD1 matches 10 bases. CDR3 length equals 17 residues. The J segment lost 2 bases and the V segment lost 3 bases, leaving 7 bases of the junction unmatched. The germline CDR1 and CDR2 sequences are MNHNS and SASEGT. CDR3 nucleotides: TGTGCCAGCAGTGAGTGGTGGGACAGGGGAGCTGGAAACACCATATATTTT. Translating it yields CASSEWWDRGAGNTIYF.

The J gene is TRBJ2-3, the V gene TRBV2; 10 nucleotides align to TRBD2. V was clipped by 0 bases and J by 0 bases; unmatched bases: 12. Germline lookup yields CDR1 SNHLY and CDR2 FYNNEI. The CDR3 length is 20 residues. The CDR3, as DNA: TGTGCCAGCAGTGAAGCGCTTTCTAGCGGGGGATATTATAGCACAGATACGCAGTATTTT. Amino acid sequence: CASSEALSSGGYYSTDTQYF.

V and J are TRBV30 and TRBJ1-1, with D possibly being TRBD1 (5 bases). Trimming removed 5 bases at V and 0 bases at J, with 10 bases between. The CDR3 runs to 13 residues. Germline CDR1 is GTSNPN and CDR2 is SVGIG (reference sequence). The CDR3 loop is CAWQGRLNTEAFF. The CDR3 nucleotides are TGTGCCTGGCAGGGACGGTTGAACACTGAAGCTTTCTTT.

The V and J genes are TRBV4-3 and TRBJ1-6; D not certain. Trimming removed 0 bases at V and 9 bases at J, with 21 bases between. The germline gives CDR1 LGHNA, CDR2 YSLEER. The CDR3 sequence is 18 residues long. In nucleotides, the CDR3 is TGCGCCAGCAGCCAAGATTTCCACCTTGCAGGCCTAGGTTCACCCCTCCACTTT. This translates into CASSQDFHLAGLGSPLHF.

The chain combines TRBV6-1 with TRBJ1-1; no definite D call. Trimming removed 2 bases from V and 3 bases from J, with 7 bases in between. Germline loops: CDR1 MNHNS, CDR2 SASEGT. The CDR3 has 13 amino acids. The CDR3 protein is CASSETVDTEAFF. The CDR3 DNA reads as TGTGCCAGCAGTGAAACGGTGGACACTGAAGCTTTCTTT.

This chain connects TRBV6-5 to TRBJ1-2; 9 nucleotides match TRBD1. After removal of 6 bases from V and 4 bases from J, the junction contained 6 bases not matched to a gene. The length of the CDR3 is 14 residues. CDR1 is MNHEY and CDR2 is SVGAGI in the germline V gene. In DNA form, the CDR3 reads TGTGCCAGCAGACCGGGACAGGGCAGCTATGGCTACACCTTC. This encodes CASRPGQGSYGYTF.

This clone was observed once. The rearrangement joins TRBV5-6 to TRBJ2-1; 7 nucleotides agree with TRBD2. J lost 0 bases, V lost 0 bases, and 6 bases had no gene match. Germline V CDR1 and CDR2: SGHDT, YYEEEE. The CDR3 runs to 17 residues. The CDR3 DNA follows: TGTGCCAGCAGCTTGGTAGGGCGGGGGAACTCCTACAATGAGCAGTTCTTC. Translation: CASSLVGRGNSYNEQFF. The full variable domain, in which reference TRBV5-6 and TRBJ2-1 provide the parts outside the CDR3, is DAGVTQSPTHLIKTRGQQVTLRCSPKSGHDTVSWYQQALGQGPQFIFQYYEEEERQRGNFPDRFSGHQFPNYSSELNVNALLLGDSALYLCASSLVGRGNSYNEQFFGPGTRLTVL.